The entry that follows covers one T cell receptor beta chain sequence. These data are taken from a study of blood T cell repertoires in COVID-19. The CDR3 extends over 15 amino acids. Measured with immunoSEQ multiplex PCR; TCRdb has only the in-frame clones, and not every one. The sample holds approximately 90,000 clones, 85% seen once. This TCR derives from an elderly man with acute or convalescent COVID-19. Sequencing was done on a sample of peripheral blood. This sequence joins TRBV21-1 and TRBJ2-7; the table's D call of TRBD1 was not tested on the DNA. TRBV21-1 is deemed a pseudogene. CDR3 amino acids: CASSSSGQPSYEQYF. In DNA, the CDR3 is TGTGCCAGCAGTTCCTCGGGACAGCCTTCGTACGAGCAGTACTTC.